The 29 T cell receptor beta chains below come from one sample, sequenced in a study of blood T cell repertoires in COVID-19. The assay was immunoSEQ multiplex PCR, and TCRdb's table has in-frame clones only and misses some. Of 150,000 to 170,000 clones listed, around four fifths are singletons. Material for sequencing was peripheral blood. The origin of the receptors is a woman older than 75 with acute or convalescent COVID-19.

This clone was recorded a few times. CDR3 loop: CASSQDRGGRYEQYF. CDR3 bases: TGTGCCAGCTCACAGGACAGGGGAGGTAGATACGAGCAGTACTTC. This chain links TRBV18 with TRBJ2-7; TRBD1 agrees at 9 bases. CDR1 is KGHSH and CDR2 is LQKENI in the germline V gene. The CDR3 loop spans 15 amino acids. V trimming: 4 bases; J trimming: 4 bases; junction bases outside the gene matches: 8.

This clone appeared once. This sequence joins TRBV18 and TRBJ2-7; TRBD1 is a possible D gene (6 bases). V lost 0 bases to trimming and J lost 0 bases, with 15 bases between them. This CDR3 spans 17 amino acids. Looked up from germline, CDR1 is KGHSH and CDR2 is LQKENI. The CDR3 region is CASSPPGRGTGSYEQYF. The CDR3 DNA sequence: TGTGCCAGCTCACCACCGGGCAGGGGCACTGGCTCCTACGAGCAGTACTTC.

The chain carries TRBV25-1 and TRBJ1-3; maybe TRBD1 (5 bases). V lost 4 bases to trimming and J lost 2 bases, with 9 bases between them. The CDR3 covers 14 residues. Germline V lookup: CDR1 MGHDK, CDR2 SYGVNS. The CDR3 DNA reads TGTGCCAGCAGTGCCTCCAGGGCTGGAAACACCATATATTTT. Residues: CASSASRAGNTIYF.

This clone was counted a few times. The V call is TRBV5-3, the J call TRBJ1-2, with unresolved D. TRBV5-3 is an open reading frame, and its role is uncertain. V shed 0 bases and J shed 4 bases, with 13 bases lying between them. This CDR3 is built from 15 residues. The CDR3 region is CARSLVRVLIYGYTF. DNA of the CDR3: TGTGCCAGAAGCTTGGTGCGGGTTCTAATCTATGGCTACACCTTC.

The rearrangement uses TRBV4-3 and TRBJ2-3; D is perhaps TRBD2 (6 bases). This CDR3 comprises 15 residues. Germline CDR1 reads LGHNA; CDR2 reads YSLEER. The V end was cut by 8 bases, the J end by 2 bases, with 17 bases between. The CDR3 DNA reads as TGCGCCAGCCGGTGGGGAGGAGCGGACACAGATACGCAGTATTTT. Translation: CASRWGGADTDTQYF.

This clone showed up just a few times. The chain joins TRBV7-2 to TRBJ1-2; D possibly corresponds to TRBD1 (5 bases). The CDR3 covers 14 residues. The V end was cut by 2 bases, the J end by 7 bases, with 14 bases between. Germline CDR1 SGHTA, CDR2 FQGNSA. The DNA of the CDR3 is TGTGCCAGCAGCTTAAGCGGGAGGGGTAGTGGCTACACCTTC. Protein sequence: CASSLSGRGSGYTF.

The chain joins TRBV11-2 to TRBJ2-3, with a weak D call TRBD2 (5 bases). Germline assignment: CDR1 SGHAT and CDR2 FQNNGV. The CDR3 has 15 amino acids. V was pared by 5 bases and J by 3 bases, with 15 bases between. Here the CDR3 DNA reads TGTGCCAGCAGCCCCGATCGGACGGGAACAGATACGCAGTATTTT. It specifies CASSPDRTGTDTQYF. Full variable domain (missing parts from reference TRBV11-2 and TRBJ2-3): EAGVAQSPRYKIIEKRQSVAFWCNPISGHATLYWYQQILGQGPKLLIQFQNNGVVDDSQLPKDRFSAERLKGVDSTLKIQPAKLEDSAVYLCASSPDRTGTDTQYFGPGTRLTVL.

The chain carries TRBV7-2 and TRBJ2-2; D perhaps matches TRBD2 (6 bases). In germline, CDR1 is SGHTA, CDR2 FQGNSA. This CDR3 has 15 residues. V lost 0 bases and J lost 4, with 9 bases in between. Here the CDR3 reads CASSLALGGTGELFF. As DNA, the CDR3 is TGTGCCAGCAGCTTAGCGTTGGGGGGCACCGGGGAGCTGTTTTTT.

The chain combines TRBV30 with TRBJ2-7, with D perhaps matching TRBD2 (6 bases). The CDR3 runs 14 residues. Germline V CDR1 and CDR2: GTSNPN, SVGIG (reference sequence). Trimming shortened V by 0 bases and J by 1 base, and 10 bases separated the two germline ends. This CDR3 reads CAWSVGGSSYEQYF. DNA of the CDR3: TGTGCCTGGAGTGTGGGGGGTTCGTCCTACGAGCAGTACTTC.

The rearrangement joins TRBV4-2 to TRBJ1-6; tentatively, D is TRBD1 (5 bases). With 0 bases removed from V and 9 bases from J, the gap between germline ends came to 18 bases. Per germline, CDR1 LGHNA and CDR2 YNFKEQ. There are 17 residues in the CDR3. The CDR3 nucleotides read TGTGCCAGCAGCCAAGATGTGGGGCACACGGGGGGTTCACCCCTCCACTTT. Translating it yields CASSQDVGHTGGSPLHF.

The rearrangement links TRBV7-2 to TRBJ1-5, with TRBD1 as a possible D gene (6 bases). This CDR3 contains 14 residues. V was trimmed by 3 bases and J by 4 bases, leaving 10 bases between them. Germline lookup yields CDR1 SGHTA and CDR2 FQGNSA. The CDR3 coding sequence is TGTGCCAGCAGCTTTCAGGGGCCGAATCAGCCCCAGCATTTT. It is translated as CASSFQGPNQPQHF.

This clone was counted ten times or more. J is TRBJ2-7 and V is TRBV5-6, with 7 bases identical to TRBD2. V dropped 2 bases and J dropped 2; count of bases not matched to a gene: 1. This CDR3 has 13 amino acids. Germline V gene sequence: CDR1 SGHDT, CDR2 YYEEEE. This CDR3 reads CASSFGGTYEQYF. For the CDR3, the DNA is TGTGCCAGCAGCTTCGGGGGGACCTACGAGCAGTACTTC.

In its sample, this clone was seen a few times. This sequence joins TRBV18 and TRBJ2-5; TRBD2 agrees at 11 bases. This CDR3 contains 17 residues. Per the germline V gene, CDR1 is KGHSH and CDR2 is LQKENI. Trimming at V came to 3 bases and at J to 4 bases, leaving 10 bases not matched to a gene. CDR3 sequence (DNA): TGTGCCAGCTCACCTCGAAATAGCGGGGGGGCCGGAGAGACCCAGTACTTC. Protein: CASSPRNSGGAGETQYF.

The V gene is TRBV18, the J gene TRBJ2-7, with 8 positions matching TRBD1. Losses at the gene ends were 6 bases for V and 3 bases for J; bases not matched to a gene: 10. The CDR3 spans 15 residues. Germline CDR1 and CDR2: KGHSH and LQKENI. CDR3 nucleotide sequence: TGTGCCAGCTCCCTCGGGACAGGCGAGCACTACGAGCAGTACTTC. Translated, it gives CASSLGTGEHYEQYF.

The rearrangement uses TRBV7-8 and TRBJ2-7, with 7 bases lining up with TRBD2. This CDR3 comprises 18 residues. CDR1 and CDR2 from the germline V gene are SGHVS and FQNEAQ. The trim removed 2 bases at V and 4 bases at J, leaving 17 bases unmatched. CDR3 DNA sequence: TGTGCCAGCAGCTTATCTCGATTTGGCGGGAGTGAGAATTACGAGCAGTACTTC. This sequence encodes CASSLSRFGGSENYEQYF.

The chain uses TRBV7-9 and TRBJ1-2; maybe TRBD1 (6 bases). Germline assignment: CDR1 SEHNR and CDR2 FQNEAQ (reference sequence). CDR3 size: 16 residues. Trimming stripped 5 bases from V and 4 bases from J, with 20 bases between. DNA of the CDR3: TGTGCCAGCAGCATCGACCGGGACACTACATTCTATGGCTACACCTTC. Protein: CASSIDRDTTFYGYTF.

V gene TRBV4-3 combines with J gene TRBJ2-3, with 11 bases matching TRBD2. The CDR3 totals 15 residues. The ends lost 4 bases at V and 3 bases at J; junction bases unmatched: 3. The germline gives CDR1 LGHNA, CDR2 YSLEER. This CDR3 is CASSLAGGATDTQYF. CDR3 nucleotide sequence: TGCGCCAGCAGCCTAGCGGGGGGGGCAACAGATACGCAGTATTTT.

A single count supports this clone. This chain links TRBV2 with TRBJ2-7; 10 nucleotides align to TRBD2. In germline, CDR1 is SNHLY, CDR2 FYNNEI. This CDR3 contains 16 residues. V was clipped by 0 bases and J by 3 bases; unmatched bases: 5. The CDR3 protein is CASSEAGLAKFYEQYF. CDR3 nucleotide sequence: TGTGCCAGCAGTGAAGCGGGACTAGCGAAGTTCTACGAGCAGTACTTC. The full variable domain, completed using reference TRBV2 and TRBJ2-7, is EPEVTQTPSHQVTQMGQEVILRCVPISNHLYFYWYRQILGQKVEFLVSFYNNEISEKSEIFDDQFSVERPDGSNFTLKIRSTKLEDSAMYFCASSEAGLAKFYEQYFGPGTRLTVT.

CDR3 sequence: CASSFSGGAFEQFF. In nucleotides, the CDR3 is TGCGCCAGCAGCTTTAGCGGGGGGGCCTTTGAGCAGTTCTTC. V gene TRBV5-1 combines with J gene TRBJ2-1; 11 bases are a match to TRBD2. The germline gives CDR1 SGHRS, CDR2 YFSETQ. Trimming took 2 bases from V and 9 from J; bases not matched to a gene: 4. The CDR3 has 14 residues.

The genes are TRBV14 and TRBJ1-4; unclear D gene. V was shortened by 6 bases and J by 5 bases, with 7 bases between the two germline ends. CDR3 length: 12 amino acids. The V gene's germline CDR1 is SGHDN and CDR2 FVKESK. CDR3 DNA sequence: TGTGCCAGCAGTGCTATAAATGAAAAACTGTTTTTT. Residues: CASSAINEKLFF.

The chain links TRBV15 to TRBJ1-1; maybe TRBD1 (5 bases). The germline V gene has CDR1 LNHNV and CDR2 YYDKDF (reference sequence). This CDR3 region has 12 residues. Trimming pared 4 bases from V and 3 bases from J, leaving 6 bases between. The CDR3 loop is CATSTGDTEAFF. The CDR3 region has the DNA TGTGCCACCAGCACGGGGGACACTGAAGCTTTCTTT.

The chain links TRBV7-8 to TRBJ1-2; 10 bases align to TRBD1. In germline, CDR1 is SGHVS, CDR2 FQNEAQ. V gave up 2 bases and J gave up 4 bases; unmatched junction bases: 4. This CDR3 comprises 15 residues. CDR3 DNA sequence: TGTGCCAGCAGCTTACAGGGACAGGGGTTCTATGGCTACACCTTC. Encoded protein: CASSLQGQGFYGYTF.

The rearrangement uses TRBV19 and TRBJ1-1; TRBD1 matches 8 bases. Germline V gene lookup returns CDR1 LNHDA and CDR2 SQIVND (reference sequence). The CDR3 has 14 residues. Losses at the gene ends were 2 bases for V and 1 base for J; bases not matched to a gene: 0. Here the CDR3 DNA reads TGTGCCAGTAGTATACAGGGGGCGAACACTGAAGCTTTCTTT. This codes for CASSIQGANTEAFF.

As DNA, the CDR3 is TGTGCCAGTAGTATAACCCGGACAGACTCTGGAAACACCATATATTTT. Amino acids: CASSITRTDSGNTIYF. The chain is built from TRBV19 and TRBJ1-3, with D possibly being TRBD1 (6 bases). The CDR3 is 16 residues long. Germline loops: CDR1 LNHDA, CDR2 SQIVND (reference sequence). V lost 2 bases to trimming and J lost 0 bases, with 11 bases between them.

The J gene is TRBJ2-7, the V gene TRBV5-4, with 8 nucleotides matching TRBD2. The V and J ends lost 4 bases and 3 bases, in that order; junction bases with no gene match: 9. The CDR3 runs to 15 residues. Germline V gives CDR1 SGHNT, CDR2 YYREEE (reference sequence). CDR3 bases: TGTGCCAGCAGCCAGGACCTAGCGGGTCTCTACGAGCAGTACTTC. It specifies CASSQDLAGLYEQYF.

CDR3 coding DNA: TGTGCCAGCAGCTTAAGACTAGCGGGAGGCACCGGGGAGCTGTTTTTT. Encoded protein: CASSLRLAGGTGELFF. The chain links TRBV7-3 to TRBJ2-2; 13 positions match TRBD2. The length of the CDR3 is 16 residues. Germline V CDR1 and CDR2: SGHTA, FQGTGA. V gave up 1 base and J gave up 4 bases; unmatched junction bases: 0. The full variable domain, in which reference TRBV7-3 and TRBJ2-2 provide the parts outside the CDR3, is GAGVSQTPSNKVTEKGKYVELRCDPISGHTALYWYRQSLGQGPEFLIYFQGTGAADDSGLPNDRFFAVRPEGSVSTLKIQRTERGDSAVYLCASSLRLAGGTGELFFGEGSRLTVL.

V is TRBV11-2 and J is TRBJ2-3, with a possible D match to TRBD2 (7 bases). Germline lookup yields CDR1 SGHAT and CDR2 FQNNGV. V lost 5 bases to trimming and J lost 3 bases, with 18 bases between them. This CDR3 contains 16 residues. The CDR3 is CASSRGEGLVTDTQYF. Written as DNA, the CDR3 is TGTGCCAGCAGCAGGGGGGAGGGGTTAGTTACAGATACGCAGTATTTT.

This sequence joins TRBV7-9 and TRBJ2-1; maybe TRBD2 (5 bases). This CDR3 has 14 residues. Germline loops: CDR1 SEHNR, CDR2 FQNEAQ (reference sequence). Trimming removed 6 bases from V and 5 bases from J, with 14 bases in between. The CDR3 DNA follows: TGTGCCAGCAGGGCGGGTGTGTTCCACAATGAGCAGTTCTTC. Translation: CASRAGVFHNEQFF.

J is TRBJ2-1 and V is TRBV3-1 (or the pseudogene TRBV3-2); possible D gene TRBD1, 7 bases. There are 16 residues in the CDR3. Germline V gene sequence: CDR1 LGHDT, CDR2 YNNKEL (reference sequence). The V end was cut by 4 bases, the J end by 0 bases, with 13 bases between. The CDR3 sequence is CASSLQGGSSYNEQFF. DNA for the CDR3: TGTGCCAGCAGCCTTCAGGGGGGCTCCTCCTACAATGAGCAGTTCTTC.